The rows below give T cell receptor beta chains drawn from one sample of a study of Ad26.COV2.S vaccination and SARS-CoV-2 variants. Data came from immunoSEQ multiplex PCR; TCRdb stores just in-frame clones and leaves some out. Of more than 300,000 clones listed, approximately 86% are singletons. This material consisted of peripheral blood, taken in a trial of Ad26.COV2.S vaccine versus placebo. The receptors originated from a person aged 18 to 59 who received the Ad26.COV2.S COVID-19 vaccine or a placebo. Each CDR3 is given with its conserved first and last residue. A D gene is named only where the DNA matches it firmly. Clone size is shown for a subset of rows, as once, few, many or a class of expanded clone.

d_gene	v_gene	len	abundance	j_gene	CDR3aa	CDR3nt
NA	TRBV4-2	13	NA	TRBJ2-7	CASSQGMPYEQYF	TGTGCCAGCAGCCAAGGGATGCCCTACGAGCAGTACTTC
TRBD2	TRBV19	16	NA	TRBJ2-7	CASSAGTSGNRYEQYF	TGTGCCAGTAGTGCCGGAACTAGCGGGAATCGTTACGAGCAGTACTTC
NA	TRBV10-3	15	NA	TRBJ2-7	CAISERGGQTYEQYF	TGTGCCATCAGTGAGCGGGGCGGGCAAACCTACGAGCAGTACTTC
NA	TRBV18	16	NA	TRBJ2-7	CASSPPKSRSSYEQYF	TGTGCCAGCTCACCACCGAAGTCCCGGAGCTCCTACGAGCAGTACTTC
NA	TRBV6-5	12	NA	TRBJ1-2	CATSSDSYGYTF	TGTGCCACCTCTTCGGACAGCTATGGCTACACCTTC
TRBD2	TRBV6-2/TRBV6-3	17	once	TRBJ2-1	CASSSIVSGGPYNEQFF	TGTGCCAGCAGTTCCATTGTGAGCGGGGGGCCGTACAATGAGCAGTTCTTC
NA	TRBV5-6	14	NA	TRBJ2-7	CASSWGAGHNEQYF	TGTGCCAGCAGCTGGGGGGCGGGGCACAACGAGCAGTACTTC
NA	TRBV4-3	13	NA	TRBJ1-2	CASSREGGYGYTF	TGCGCCAGCAGCCGCGAAGGGGGGTATGGCTACACCTTC
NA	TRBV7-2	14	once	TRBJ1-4	CASSRAPSGEKLFF	TGTGCCAGCAGCCGGGCCCCCTCGGGAGAAAAACTGTTTTTT
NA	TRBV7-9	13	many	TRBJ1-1	CASSPTVPPEAFF	TGTGCCAGCAGCCCGACAGTCCCACCTGAAGCTTTCTTT
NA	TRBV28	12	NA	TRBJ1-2	CATTGVNYGYTF	TGTGCCACCACGGGAGTTAACTATGGCTACACCTTC
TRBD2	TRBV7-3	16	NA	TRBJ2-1	CASSPRLAGLYNEQFF	TGTGCCAGCAGCCCCCGACTAGCGGGACTATACAATGAGCAGTTCTTC
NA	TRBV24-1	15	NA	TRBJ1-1	CATSETGGENTEAFF	TGTGCCACCAGTGAAACAGGTGGGGAAAACACTGAAGCTTTCTTT
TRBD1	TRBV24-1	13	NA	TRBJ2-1	CATRGQGHNEQFF	TGTGCCACCAGAGGACAGGGCCACAATGAGCAGTTCTTC
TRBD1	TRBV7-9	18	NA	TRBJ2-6	CASSLGGQGVSGANVLTF	TGTGCCAGCAGCTTAGGGGGACAGGGAGTCTCCGGGGCCAACGTCCTGACTTTC
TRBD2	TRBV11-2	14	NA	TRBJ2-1	CASSPGRLAFEQFF	TGTGCCAGCAGCCCAGGGCGACTAGCATTTGAGCAGTTCTTC
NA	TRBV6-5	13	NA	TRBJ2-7	CASMRLSSYEQYF	TGTGCCAGCATGCGGCTGAGCTCCTACGAGCAGTACTTC
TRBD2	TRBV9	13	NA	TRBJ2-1	CASTSGSYNEQFF	TGTGCCAGTACTAGCGGATCCTACAATGAGCAGTTCTTC
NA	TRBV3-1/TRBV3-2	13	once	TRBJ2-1	CASSQVLRDEQFF	TGTGCCAGCAGCCAAGTTTTGCGTGATGAGCAGTTCTTC
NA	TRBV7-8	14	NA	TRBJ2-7	CASSPTLDSFEQYF	TGTGCCAGCAGCCCGACGTTGGACAGCTTCGAGCAGTACTTC
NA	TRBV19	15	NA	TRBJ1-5	CASSIRLYSNQPQHF	TGTGCCAGTAGTATAAGACTGTATAGCAATCAGCCCCAGCATTTT
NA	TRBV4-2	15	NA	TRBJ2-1	CASSQDGTTYNEQFF	TGTGCCAGCAGCCAAGATGGAACTACCTACAATGAGCAGTTCTTC
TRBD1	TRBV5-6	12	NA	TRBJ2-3	CASSQITGGQYF	TGTGCCAGCAGCCAAATAACAGGGGGCCAGTATTTT
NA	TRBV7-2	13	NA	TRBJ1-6	CASRGSYNSPLHF	TGTGCCAGCAGGGGGTCCTATAATTCACCCCTCCACTTT
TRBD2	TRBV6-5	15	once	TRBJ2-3	CASTNLAGGRDTQYF	TGTGCCAGCACAAACCTAGCGGGGGGGCGGGATACGCAGTATTTT
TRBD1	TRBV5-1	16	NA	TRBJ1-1	CASSLDRDRGLTEAFF	TGCGCCAGCAGCCTAGACCGGGACAGGGGGCTAACTGAAGCTTTCTTT
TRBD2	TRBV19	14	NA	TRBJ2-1	CASSTEGLAGGRFF	TGTGCCAGTAGTACCGAGGGACTAGCGGGAGGTCGGTTCTTC
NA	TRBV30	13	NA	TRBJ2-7	CAWRQKASYEQYF	TGTGCCTGGAGACAGAAAGCCTCCTACGAGCAGTACTTC
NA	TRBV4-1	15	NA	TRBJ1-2	CASRQSLEGGGGYTF	TGCGCCAGCAGACAATCCTTGGAAGGGGGTGGAGGCTACACCTTC
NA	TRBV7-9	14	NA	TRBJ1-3	CASIPGSGGNTIYF	TGTGCCAGCATCCCGGGATCAGGAGGAAACACCATATATTTT
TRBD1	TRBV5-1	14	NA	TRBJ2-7	CASSSYTGGHEQYF	TGCGCCAGCAGCTCGTATACAGGGGGCCACGAGCAGTACTTC
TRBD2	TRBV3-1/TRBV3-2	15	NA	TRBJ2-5	CASSQVVSGGETQYF	TGTGCCAGCAGCCAAGTGGTGTCGGGGGGGGAGACCCAGTACTTC